The rows below give T cell receptor beta chains drawn from one sample of a study of OX40 agonist ivuxolimab in advanced cancers. This table comes from immunoSEQ multiplex PCR, and its TCRdb copy is limited to in-frame clones, with some not included. The data show some 35,000 clones, with over 60% seen just once and roughly 10% held by the top ten. The starting material was CD4+ or CD8+ T cells sorted from blood, obtained in a trial of the OX40 agonist ivuxolimab. Receptors originate from an adult with an advanced solid tumor such as melanoma, head and neck, liver or kidney cancer. Both conserved end residues are part of each CDR3. A D gene is named only where the DNA matches it firmly. The size field is filled for only some rows; it gives once, few, many or a size class.

j_gene: TRBJ1-1; v_gene: TRBV29-1; d_gene: .; abundance: .; CDR3aa: CSAGIGTNTEAFF; CDR3nt: TGCAGCGCCGGAATCGGGACGAACACTGAAGCTTTCTTT
j_gene: TRBJ2-2; v_gene: TRBV10-3; d_gene: .; abundance: .; CDR3aa: CAISKGSAGELFF; CDR3nt: TGTGCCATCAGTAAGGGTTCGGCCGGGGAGCTGTTTTTT
j_gene: TRBJ2-4; v_gene: TRBV5-1; d_gene: .; abundance: .; CDR3aa: CASTLGGADKNIQYF; CDR3nt: TGCGCCAGCACCTTGGGCGGGGCCGACAAAAACATTCAGTACTTC
j_gene: TRBJ1-1; v_gene: TRBV2; d_gene: TRBD1; abundance: once; CDR3aa: CASNLKTGRGNTEAFF; CDR3nt: TGTGCCAGCAACTTGAAGACAGGGCGGGGAAACACTGAAGCTTTCTTT
j_gene: TRBJ1-2; v_gene: TRBV10-3; d_gene: .; abundance: .; CDR3aa: CAISDSTNGYTF; CDR3nt: TGTGCCATCAGTGACAGCACAAATGGCTACACCTTC
j_gene: TRBJ2-2; v_gene: TRBV30; d_gene: .; abundance: .; CDR3aa: CAWTGTYTNTGELFF; CDR3nt: TGTGCCTGGACAGGAACCTATACGAACACCGGGGAGCTGTTTTTT
j_gene: TRBJ2-5; v_gene: TRBV19; d_gene: .; abundance: .; CDR3aa: CASSMTAIQETQYF; CDR3nt: TGTGCCAGTAGCATGACAGCGATCCAAGAGACCCAGTACTTC
j_gene: TRBJ1-5; v_gene: TRBV28; d_gene: .; abundance: .; CDR3aa: CASSPSGGGWSNQPQHF; CDR3nt: TGTGCCAGCAGCCCCTCGGGGGGCGGTTGGAGCAATCAGCCCCAGCATTTT
j_gene: TRBJ2-3; v_gene: TRBV5-6; d_gene: .; abundance: once; CDR3aa: CASSLFVSRADTQYF; CDR3nt: TGTGCCAGCAGCTTGTTTGTTTCTAGGGCAGATACGCAGTATTTT
j_gene: TRBJ1-2; v_gene: TRBV6-5; d_gene: .; abundance: few; CDR3aa: CASLTGSYGYTF; CDR3nt: TGTGCCAGCCTTACGGGGAGCTATGGCTACACCTTC
j_gene: TRBJ2-3; v_gene: TRBV11-2; d_gene: .; abundance: .; CDR3aa: CASSNNGPTDTQYF; CDR3nt: TGTGCCAGCAGCAATAATGGACCCACAGATACGCAGTATTTT
j_gene: TRBJ2-3; v_gene: TRBV9; d_gene: .; abundance: once; CDR3aa: CASSVSAASTDTQYF; CDR3nt: TGTGCCAGCAGCGTATCAGCGGCTAGCACAGATACGCAGTATTTT
j_gene: TRBJ1-5; v_gene: TRBV6-1; d_gene: .; abundance: .; CDR3aa: CASEGYSGSQPQHF; CDR3nt: TGTGCCAGCGAGGGTTATAGCGGTTCTCAGCCCCAGCATTTT
j_gene: TRBJ2-5; v_gene: TRBV5-4; d_gene: .; abundance: .; CDR3aa: CASSLGGQETQYF; CDR3nt: TGTGCCAGCAGCTTGGGGGGACAAGAGACCCAGTACTTC
j_gene: TRBJ2-7; v_gene: TRBV6-1; d_gene: TRBD1; abundance: few; CDR3aa: CASSRQGTTYEQYF; CDR3nt: TGTGCCAGCAGCAGACAGGGGACAACCTACGAGCAGTACTTC
j_gene: TRBJ2-1; v_gene: TRBV2; d_gene: TRBD2; abundance: once; CDR3aa: CASTRLAGYNEQFF; CDR3nt: TGTGCCAGCACGCGGCTAGCGGGTTACAATGAGCAGTTCTTC
j_gene: TRBJ1-1; v_gene: TRBV19; d_gene: .; abundance: .; CDR3aa: CASSIGQTGDLGTEAFF; CDR3nt: TGTGCCAGTAGTATTGGGCAGACTGGGGATCTAGGGACTGAAGCTTTCTTT
j_gene: TRBJ1-1; v_gene: TRBV7-3; d_gene: TRBD1; abundance: .; CDR3aa: CASTLVQGEITEAFF; CDR3nt: TGTGCCAGCACCCTTGTACAGGGGGAGATCACTGAAGCTTTCTTT
j_gene: TRBJ1-1; v_gene: TRBV4-1; d_gene: .; abundance: .; CDR3aa: CASSQEGGAFF; CDR3nt: TGCGCCAGCAGCCAAGAAGGTGGAGCTTTCTTT
j_gene: TRBJ2-5; v_gene: TRBV4-1; d_gene: .; abundance: few; CDR3aa: CASSPTRQETQYF; CDR3nt: TGCGCCAGCAGCCCTACCAGGCAAGAGACCCAGTACTTC
j_gene: TRBJ2-5; v_gene: TRBV29-1; d_gene: .; abundance: .; CDR3aa: CTFGYGQETQYF; CDR3nt: TGCACTTTTGGGTACGGCCAAGAGACCCAGTACTTC
j_gene: TRBJ2-1; v_gene: TRBV28; d_gene: .; abundance: few; CDR3aa: CASSFRYNEQFF; CDR3nt: TGTGCCAGCAGTTTTCGCTACAATGAGCAGTTCTTC
j_gene: TRBJ2-3; v_gene: TRBV15; d_gene: TRBD2; abundance: .; CDR3aa: CATGAGLEISDAQYF; CDR3nt: TGTGCCACTGGGGCGGGACTAGAGATCTCAGATGCGCAGTATTTT
j_gene: TRBJ2-4; v_gene: TRBV7-5; d_gene: .; abundance: .; CDR3aa: CVRSLVASGLVKNIQYF; CDR3nt: TGTGTCAGAAGCTTAGTCGCATCGGGACTAGTCAAAAACATTCAGTACTTC
j_gene: TRBJ1-1; v_gene: TRBV21-1; d_gene: .; abundance: .; CDR3aa: CASSNRRGPSTEAFF; CDR3nt: TGTGCCAGCAGCAATCGGAGGGGGCCGAGCACTGAAGCTTTCTTT
j_gene: TRBJ1-1; v_gene: TRBV5-6; d_gene: .; abundance: .; CDR3aa: CASSFRQAYTEAFF; CDR3nt: TGTGCCAGCAGCTTCCGACAGGCCTACACTGAAGCTTTCTTT
j_gene: TRBJ2-3; v_gene: TRBV4-1; d_gene: .; abundance: .; CDR3aa: CASSQDLYRTDTQYF; CDR3nt: TGCGCCAGCAGCCAAGATCTCTACCGCACAGATACGCAGTATTTT
j_gene: TRBJ1-1; v_gene: TRBV5-1; d_gene: .; abundance: .; CDR3aa: CASSLGSRNTEAFF; CDR3nt: TGCGCCAGCAGCCTCGGGTCTCGGAACACTGAAGCTTTCTTT
j_gene: TRBJ1-1; v_gene: TRBV11-2; d_gene: .; abundance: few; CDR3aa: CASSLEFRVKNTEAFF; CDR3nt: TGTGCCAGCAGCTTGGAATTCAGGGTTAAGAACACTGAAGCTTTCTTT
j_gene: TRBJ2-1; v_gene: TRBV5-4; d_gene: .; abundance: .; CDR3aa: CASSLGTGPRYNEQFF; CDR3nt: TGTGCCAGCAGCTTGGGGACGGGGCCCAGGTACAATGAGCAGTTCTTC
j_gene: TRBJ1-1; v_gene: TRBV4-1; d_gene: .; abundance: .; CDR3aa: CASSQEVRPNTEAFF; CDR3nt: TGCGCCAGCAGCCAAGAAGTGAGGCCCAACACTGAAGCTTTCTTT
j_gene: TRBJ1-2; v_gene: TRBV30; d_gene: .; abundance: .; CDR3aa: CAWSVRHKANYGYTF; CDR3nt: TGTGCCTGGAGTGTGAGGCATAAAGCTAACTATGGCTACACCTTC
j_gene: TRBJ1-1; v_gene: TRBV5-4; d_gene: .; abundance: few; CDR3aa: CASSLDSDTEAFF; CDR3nt: TGTGCCAGCAGCTTGGACAGTGACACTGAAGCTTTCTTT
j_gene: TRBJ2-7; v_gene: TRBV11-2; d_gene: TRBD1; abundance: .; CDR3aa: CASSSGTGGEQYF; CDR3nt: TGTGCCAGCAGCTCCGGGACAGGGGGCGAGCAGTACTTC
j_gene: TRBJ2-6; v_gene: TRBV5-1; d_gene: .; abundance: .; CDR3aa: CASSPSLATGANVLTF; CDR3nt: TGCGCCAGCAGCCCCAGCCTAGCAACGGGGGCCAACGTCCTGACTTTC
j_gene: TRBJ2-5; v_gene: TRBV4-1; d_gene: .; abundance: .; CDR3aa: CASSRYSGGIETQYF; CDR3nt: TGCGCCAGCAGCCGATACAGCGGTGGGATCGAGACCCAGTACTTC
j_gene: TRBJ2-3; v_gene: TRBV27; d_gene: TRBD2; abundance: .; CDR3aa: CASSYSGGREFTDTQYF; CDR3nt: TGTGCCAGCAGTTATAGCGGGGGGCGGGAGTTCACAGATACGCAGTATTTT
j_gene: TRBJ1-1; v_gene: TRBV27; d_gene: TRBD1; abundance: .; CDR3aa: CASSLESLRRGGALDTEAFF; CDR3nt: TGTGCCAGCAGTTTAGAGTCTTTGAGGAGAGGGGGCGCCCTGGACACTGAAGCTTTCTTT
j_gene: TRBJ2-7; v_gene: TRBV18; d_gene: .; abundance: .; CDR3aa: CASRPASSYEQYF; CDR3nt: TGTGCCAGCCGTCCAGCTTCTTCCTACGAGCAGTACTTC
j_gene: TRBJ1-6; v_gene: TRBV7-3; d_gene: .; abundance: .; CDR3aa: CASSLGGAGSSPLHF; CDR3nt: TGTGCCAGCAGCTTAGGGGGGGCAGGGAGTTCACCCCTCCACTTT
j_gene: TRBJ2-2; v_gene: TRBV30; d_gene: .; abundance: .; CDR3aa: CAWGGGANTGELFF; CDR3nt: TGTGCCTGGGGTGGGGGTGCGAACACCGGGGAGCTGTTTTTT
j_gene: TRBJ2-5; v_gene: TRBV5-6; d_gene: TRBD2; abundance: few; CDR3aa: CASSLLPGSGAGGETQYF; CDR3nt: TGTGCCAGCAGCTTGTTGCCCGGTAGCGGGGCGGGCGGAGAGACCCAGTACTTC
j_gene: TRBJ1-2; v_gene: TRBV7-9; d_gene: .; abundance: medium-sized; CDR3aa: CASSRPVGGYTF; CDR3nt: TGTGCCAGCAGCCGACCGGTAGGTGGCTACACCTTC
j_gene: TRBJ1-4; v_gene: TRBV6-1; d_gene: .; abundance: .; CDR3aa: CASTRQWGEKLFF; CDR3nt: TGTGCCAGCACCCGACAGTGGGGTGAAAAACTGTTTTTT
j_gene: TRBJ1-5; v_gene: TRBV19; d_gene: .; abundance: .; CDR3aa: CASSLHTRPGGNQPQHF; CDR3nt: TGTGCCAGTAGTCTCCACACAAGGCCCGGGGGCAATCAGCCCCAGCATTTT
j_gene: TRBJ1-4; v_gene: TRBV7-2; d_gene: .; abundance: .; CDR3aa: CASSPRPTTNEKLFF; CDR3nt: TGTGCCAGCAGCCCCCGCCCGACGACTAATGAAAAACTGTTTTTT
j_gene: TRBJ2-3; v_gene: TRBV5-6; d_gene: TRBD1; abundance: .; CDR3aa: CASSLDRGALLTTDTQYF; CDR3nt: TGTGCCAGCAGCTTGGACAGGGGGGCTCTACTAACCACAGATACGCAGTATTTT
j_gene: TRBJ2-5; v_gene: TRBV19; d_gene: .; abundance: .; CDR3aa: CASSIGYRPREQYF; CDR3nt: TGTGCCAGTAGTATAGGGTACAGGCCCAGGGAGCAGTACTTC
j_gene: TRBJ1-2; v_gene: TRBV6-6; d_gene: TRBD1; abundance: .; CDR3aa: CASSNDRAGGYTF; CDR3nt: TGTGCCAGCAGTAACGACAGGGCGGGCGGCTACACCTTC
j_gene: TRBJ2-3; v_gene: TRBV30; d_gene: .; abundance: .; CDR3aa: CAYAGPRVLRDTQYF; CDR3nt: TGTGCCTATGCGGGTCCCAGAGTATTACGGGATACGCAGTATTTT
j_gene: TRBJ2-1; v_gene: TRBV2; d_gene: .; abundance: .; CDR3aa: CASSETTGHNEQFF; CDR3nt: TGTGCCAGCAGTGAAACAACAGGGCACAATGAGCAGTTCTTC
j_gene: TRBJ2-5; v_gene: TRBV5-4; d_gene: TRBD1; abundance: .; CDR3aa: CASSLGTVTQETQYF; CDR3nt: TGTGCCAGCAGTCTTGGGACAGTGACCCAAGAGACCCAGTACTTC
j_gene: TRBJ1-2; v_gene: TRBV6-5; d_gene: TRBD1; abundance: .; CDR3aa: CASSPDRVYGYTF; CDR3nt: TGTGCCAGCAGTCCGGACAGGGTCTATGGCTACACCTTC
j_gene: TRBJ1-1; v_gene: TRBV7-9; d_gene: .; abundance: .; CDR3aa: CASSLDRGDNTEAFF; CDR3nt: TGTGCCAGCAGCTTAGATAGGGGGGATAACACTGAAGCTTTCTTT
j_gene: TRBJ2-5; v_gene: TRBV7-7; d_gene: TRBD2; abundance: few; CDR3aa: CASSPGGGAETQYF; CDR3nt: TGTGCTAGCAGCCCGGGGGGGGGTGCCGAGACCCAGTACTTC